The 17 T cell receptor beta chains below were found in one sample sequenced in a study of T-cell memory formation after mild COVID-19 (dated by TCRdb to the early 2020s). The library came from 5' RACE. The sequencer listed for this sample is Illumina NovaSeq 6000. The public reads were reanalyzed by TCRdb: fastp trimming at Q25, MiXCR alignment, in-frame beta chains only. One record per CDR3 amino acid sequence lists the most common genes and DNA. The table for this sample lists hundreds of thousands of distinct CDR3 sequences; nearly 25% of them were counted only once. About 12% of the sample lies in the top ten. The sequenced sample consisted of PBMCs or a T cell subset sorted from them (not recorded which). These receptors originate from an adult woman who had mild COVID-19 (a few samples of this study predate the infection). The sample titles of this study are shuffled in the database, so cell type and time point are left out; the donor was told from shared clones.

The chain couples TRBV14 to TRBJ2-7; D uncertain. The CDR3 has 12 residues. V was cut by 0 bases and J by 3 bases, with 3 bases left in between. Germline V gives CDR1 SGHDN, CDR2 FVKESK. This chain's CDR3 is CASSQDIYEQYF. The CDR3 region has the DNA TGTGCCAGCAGCCAAGACATCTACGAGCAGTACTTC. Drawing the rest from reference TRBV14 and TRBJ2-7, the complete variable domain is EAGVTQFPSHSVIEKGQTVTLRCDPISGHDNLYWYRRVMGKEIKFLLHFVKESKQDESGMPNNRFLAERTGGTYSTLKVQPAELEDSGVYFCASSQDIYEQYFGPGTRLTVT.

This clonotype came up a few times. CDR3 DNA sequence: TGTGCCAGCAGCGACGGACAGCTGAACACTGAAGCTTTCTTT. This gives the protein CASSDGQLNTEAFF. V is TRBV6-2 or TRBV6-3 and J is TRBJ1-1, with a tentative D call TRBD1 (6 bases). The CDR3 runs 14 residues. CDR1 and CDR2 (germline): MNHEY, SVGEGT. V dropped 6 bases and J dropped 0 bases, with 11 bases sitting between them.

The chain has TRBV12-3 or TRBV12-4 and TRBJ2-3; D unresolved. V dropped 6 bases and J dropped 4 bases, with 14 bases sitting between them. This CDR3 contains 14 residues. The CDR3 loop is CASSDGSEADTQYF. CDR3 in DNA: TGTGCCAGCAGCGACGGATCAGAGGCAGATACGCAGTATTTT.

This clonotype was seen only a few times. This chain uses TRBV21-1 with TRBJ1-1. TRBV21-1 is classified as a pseudogene. CDR3 length: 12 amino acids. This CDR3 is CASSNRNTEAFF. The CDR3 bases are TGTGCCAGCAGCAATCGAAACACTGAAGCTTTCTTT.

This chain joins TRBV11-2 and TRBJ2-3; maybe TRBD2 (6 bases). V was clipped by 5 bases and J by 2 bases, with 17 bases between them. Germline lookup yields CDR1 SGHAT and CDR2 FQNNGV. The CDR3 has 16 residues. The CDR3 loop reads CASSLLPGGNTDTQYF. The CDR3 nucleotides read TGTGCCAGCAGCCTCCTGCCCGGGGGAAACACAGATACGCAGTATTTT.

This clonotype was counted once. The V gene is TRBV3-1, the J gene TRBJ1-1, with a weak D call TRBD1 (5 bases). CDR1 is LGHDT, CDR2 YNNKEL, per germline (reference sequence). The CDR3 has 14 amino acids. Trimming cost V 1 base and J 5 bases, with 11 bases left between them. The CDR3 nucleotides are TGTGCCAGCAGCCAAGCACGGGGCGGAACTGAAGCTTTCTTT. Protein: CASSQARGGTEAFF.

This chain uses TRBV20-1 with TRBJ2-3, with a tentative D call TRBD2 (6 bases). This CDR3 comprises 15 residues. Between the trimmed V and J ends, which lost 0 bases and 5 bases, there was a span of 15 bases. Germline assignment: CDR1 DFQATT and CDR2 SNEGSKA (reference sequence). The CDR3 DNA sequence: TGCAGTGCTAGAGATAGCGGTGAGGCGGAAGATACGCAGTATTTT. Its translation is CSARDSGEAEDTQYF.

The V and J genes are TRBV5-1 and TRBJ1-2; a weak D match, TRBD1 (5 bases). CDR3 length: 15 amino acids. Germline V gene sequence: CDR1 SGHRS, CDR2 YFSETQ. The V and J ends lost 1 base and 3 bases respectively, with 13 bases between them. The CDR3 DNA follows: TGCGCCAGCAGCTTGCTTGGGGACCGTGACTATGGCTACACCTTC. Translation gives CASSLLGDRDYGYTF.

This chain uses TRBV27 with TRBJ2-5; no firm D call. Deletions cut 3 bases from V and 7 bases from J, with 12 bases between. Germline V gives CDR1 MNHEY, CDR2 SMNVEV (reference sequence). CDR3 length: 13 amino acids. DNA for the CDR3: TGTGCCAGCAGTTTCTCCCCCGTTGGGACCCAGTACTTC. Amino acids: CASSFSPVGTQYF.

This clonotype has more than one count but fewer than ten. The rearrangement joins TRBV2 to TRBJ2-7; either TRBD1 or TRBD2 may supply D (6 bases each). The CDR3 extends over 11 amino acids. V gave up 11 bases and J gave up 3 bases, with 11 bases separating them. Per the germline V gene, CDR1 is SNHLY and CDR2 is FYNNEI. The CDR3 loop reads CAGGPDYEQYF. CDR3 coding DNA: TGTGCCGGGGGGCCAGACTACGAGCAGTACTTC.

The rearrangement uses TRBV5-1 and TRBJ2-7, with D perhaps matching TRBD1 or TRBD2 (6 bases each). This CDR3 has 15 residues. Germline-derived CDR1 and CDR2 are SGHRS and YFSETQ. Between the trimmed V and J ends, which lost 0 bases and 2 bases, there was a span of 12 bases. CDR3 DNA: TGCGCCAGCAGCTTGGAGGGGGGACCGACCTACGAGCAGTACTTC. Translated, it gives CASSLEGGPTYEQYF.

The rearrangement joins TRBV10-3 to TRBJ2-4; the D gene is possibly TRBD2 (5 bases). The germline V gene encodes CDR1 ENHRY and CDR2 SYGVKD. Trimming left V 2 bases short and J 6 bases short, with 11 bases between. The CDR3 has 14 amino acids. The CDR3 DNA is TGTGCCATCAGTGAGACTAGTATCGGAAACATTCAGTACTTC. Residues: CAISETSIGNIQYF.

This clonotype occurred a few times. In DNA, the CDR3 is TGTGCCAGCAGCTTTTCCCGGGCCCAGTCACAGTTCTTC. As protein: CASSFSRAQSQFF. The chain couples TRBV7-2 to TRBJ2-1; D gene uncertain. Germline values: CDR1 SGHTA, CDR2 FQGNSA. Trimming took 3 bases from V and 13 from J, leaving 16 bases between them. The CDR3 extends over 13 amino acids.

V usage is TRBV20-1 and J usage is TRBJ1-6, with 7 bases that match TRBD1. Germline CDR1 DFQATT, CDR2 SNEGSKA (reference sequence). V lost 4 bases, J lost 9 bases, and 3 bases stayed unmatched. This CDR3 contains 12 residues. CDR3 nucleotide sequence: TGCAGTGCTAAAGGGGGCGGTTCACCCCTCCACTTT. Translation gives CSAKGGGSPLHF.

To note about this clonotype: At one end the junction does not follow the germline gene, possibly because of a read error. V gene TRBV7-3 combines with J gene TRBJ1-1; a weak D match, TRBD1 (6 bases). CDR1 and CDR2 from the germline V gene are SGHTA and FQGTGA. The CDR3 runs to 13 residues. CDR3 protein: CASGFLVQGEAFF. DNA of the CDR3: TGTGCCAGCGGCTTCTTAGTACAGGGTGAAGCTTTCTTT.

This chain joins TRBV27 and TRBJ2-2; TRBD2 matches at 9 bases. Germline CDR1 reads MNHEY; CDR2 reads SMNVEV (reference sequence). Losses at the gene ends were 3 bases for V and 8 bases for J; bases not matched to a gene: 7. This CDR3 has 15 amino acids. The CDR3 loop reads CASSFSGGLRGELFF. CDR3 nucleotide sequence: TGTGCCAGCAGTTTTAGCGGGGGCCTTAGGGGGGAGCTGTTTTTT.

This clonotype was observed a few times. V usage is TRBV9 and J usage is TRBJ2-1; D possibly corresponds to TRBD1 (7 bases). The CDR3 consists of 16 residues. CDR1 and CDR2 (germline): SGDLS, YYNGEE. Trimming removed 3 bases from V and 2 bases from J, with 15 bases in between. This CDR3 is CASSAEGQPTYNEQFF. In DNA form, the CDR3 reads TGTGCCAGCAGCGCGGAGGGACAGCCGACCTACAATGAGCAGTTCTTC.